This TCR beta chain was profiled in a study of blood T cell repertoires in COVID-19. Study summary: There were acute and convalescent COVID-19 samples, and they came from the United States, Italy and Spain. T cells, B-cell-depleted T cells, or PBMCs provided the cDNA or gDNA that served as material.

Patients in Seattle were enrolled during active infection, then followed longitudinally. About this clone: The sample has other DNA sequences that encode this CDR3 too.

Original handling: Estimation of nucleated cell counts was performed using reference gene primer amplification. Only in-frame clones appear in the TCRdb table, and some are missing; sequencing was by immunoSEQ multiplex PCR. From that table come the V and J calls and clone size; the DNA was used to work out D and trimming. The sample has about 200,000 clones; around 83% are singletons. This sequence originates from a woman older than 75 with COVID-19, enrolled during active disease. The sequenced material came from peripheral blood.

The DNA for the CDR3 is TGCGCCAGCAGCTTGGGGCAGAGCACAGATACGCAGTATTTT. Translated, it gives CASSLGQSTDTQYF. The rearrangement links TRBV5-1 to TRBJ2-3; no firm D call. The CDR3 extends over 14 amino acids. CDR1 and CDR2 (germline): SGHRS, YFSETQ. The V and J ends lost 0 bases and 0 bases respectively, with 5 bases between them.